This T cell receptor beta chain was identified in a study of OX40 agonist ivuxolimab in advanced cancers. General observations from the study: In general, CD8+ T cells held more expanded clones than CD4+ did, on average. The investigators did not determine what antigen specificity the expanded peripheral T cells had.

Germline V gives CDR1 LNHDA, CDR2 SQIVND (reference sequence). The CDR3 sequence is 15 residues long. After removal of 8 bases from V and 0 bases from J, the junction contained 8 bases not matched to a gene. About this clone: What it recognizes is unknown.

TCRdb's table, derived via immunoSEQ multiplex PCR, lists solely in-frame clones and lacks some. The sample has approximately 84,000 clones, 75% to 90% seen once. The receptor was isolated from an adult with an advanced solid tumor such as melanoma, head and neck, liver or kidney cancer. The chain combines TRBV19 with TRBJ2-3; 7 bases match TRBD1. The sequencing used CD4+ or CD8+ T cells sorted from blood, collected in a trial of the OX40 agonist ivuxolimab. The CDR3 DNA is TGTGCCAGTTCTCAAGGGGGCTGGAGCACAGATACGCAGTATTTT. Its protein product is CASSQGGWSTDTQYF. The entire variable domain, with the rest obtained from reference TRBV19 and TRBJ2-3, is as follows: DGGITQSPKYLFRKEGQNVTLSCEQNLNHDAMYWYRQDPGQGLRLIYYSQIVNDFQKGDIAEGYSVSREKKESFPLTVTSAQKNPTAFYLCASSQGGWSTDTQYFGPGTRLTVL.